This TCR beta chain was obtained from a study of blood T cell repertoires in COVID-19. About the research overall: Italy, Spain and the United States were the sources of the convalescent and acute COVID-19 samples. PBMCs, B-cell-depleted T cells, or T cells provided the cDNA or gDNA that made up the material.

Original processing notes: Estimation of nucleated cell counts relied on the amplification of reference gene primers. Generated by immunoSEQ multiplex PCR, the TCRdb table keeps only in-frame clones and is missing some. V, J and clone size are taken as reported in that table, and D and trimming were inferred from the DNA itself. Of roughly 250,000 clones listed, roughly 90% are singletons. Per the germline V gene, CDR1 is SGHRS and CDR2 is YFSETQ. Trimming removed 4 bases from V and 2 bases from J; junction bases left unmatched: 4. The CDR3 extends over 15 amino acids. The specimen was peripheral blood. The V call is TRBV5-1, the J call TRBJ2-2, with 8 bases that match TRBD1. This TCR was sampled from a man aged 55 to 70 who had recovered from COVID-19. The CDR3 DNA reads TGCGCCAGCAGCCGGGCAGGGGGCAACACCGGGGAGCTGTTTTTT. Amino acid sequence: CASSRAGGNTGELFF. Combining the CDR3 with reference TRBV5-1 and TRBJ2-2 gives the whole variable domain KAGVTQTPRYLIKTRGQQVTLSCSPISGHRSVSWYQQTPGQGLQFLFEYFSETQRNKGNFPGRFSGRQFSNSRSEMNVSTLELGDSALYLCASSRAGGNTGELFFGEGSRLTVL.